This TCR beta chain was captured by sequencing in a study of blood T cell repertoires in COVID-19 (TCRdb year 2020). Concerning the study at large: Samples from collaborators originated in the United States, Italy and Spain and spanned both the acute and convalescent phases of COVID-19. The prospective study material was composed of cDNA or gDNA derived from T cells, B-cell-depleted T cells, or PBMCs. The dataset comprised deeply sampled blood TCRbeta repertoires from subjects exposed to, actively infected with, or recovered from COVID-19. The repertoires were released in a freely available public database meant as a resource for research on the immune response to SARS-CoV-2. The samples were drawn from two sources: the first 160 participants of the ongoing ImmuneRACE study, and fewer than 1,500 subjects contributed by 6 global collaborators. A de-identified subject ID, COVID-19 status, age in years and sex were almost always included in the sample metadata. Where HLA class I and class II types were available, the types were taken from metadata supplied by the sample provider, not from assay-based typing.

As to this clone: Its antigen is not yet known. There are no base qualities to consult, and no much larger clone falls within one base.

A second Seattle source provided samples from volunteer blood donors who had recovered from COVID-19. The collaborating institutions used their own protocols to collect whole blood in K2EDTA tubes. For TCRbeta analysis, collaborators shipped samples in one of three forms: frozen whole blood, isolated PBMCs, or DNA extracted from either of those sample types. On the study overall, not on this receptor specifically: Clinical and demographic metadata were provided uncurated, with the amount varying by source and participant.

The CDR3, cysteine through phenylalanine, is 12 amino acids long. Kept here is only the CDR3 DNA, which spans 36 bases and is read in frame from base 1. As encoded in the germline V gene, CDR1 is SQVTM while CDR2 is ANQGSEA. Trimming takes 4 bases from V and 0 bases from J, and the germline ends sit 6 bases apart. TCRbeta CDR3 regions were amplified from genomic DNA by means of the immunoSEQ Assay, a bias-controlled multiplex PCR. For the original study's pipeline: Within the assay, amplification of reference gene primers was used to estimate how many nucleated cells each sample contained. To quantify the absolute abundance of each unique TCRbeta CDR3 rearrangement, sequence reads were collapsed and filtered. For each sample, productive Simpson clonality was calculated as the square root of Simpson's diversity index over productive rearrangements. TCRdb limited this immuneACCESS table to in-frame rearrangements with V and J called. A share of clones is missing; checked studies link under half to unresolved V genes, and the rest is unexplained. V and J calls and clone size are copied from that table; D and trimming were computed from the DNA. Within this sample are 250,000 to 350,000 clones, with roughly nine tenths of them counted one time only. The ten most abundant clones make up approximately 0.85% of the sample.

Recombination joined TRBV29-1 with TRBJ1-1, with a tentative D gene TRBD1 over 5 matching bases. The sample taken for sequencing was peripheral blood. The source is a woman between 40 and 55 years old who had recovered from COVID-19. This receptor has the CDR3 CSVGQLNTEAFF. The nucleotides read TGCAGCGTTGGACAGCTGAACACTGAAGCTTTCTTT.